This is a list of T cell receptor beta chains from one sample in a study of Ad26.COV2.S vaccination and SARS-CoV-2 variants. TCRdb's copy holds only in-frame clones and misses some; the assay was immunoSEQ multiplex PCR. Among about 350,000 clones listed, 80% to 90% were seen once. Sequenced here: peripheral blood, sampled in a trial of Ad26.COV2.S vaccine versus placebo. These receptor sequences come from a person between 18 and 65 years old who received the Ad26.COV2.S COVID-19 vaccine or a placebo. Each CDR3 is given with its conserved first and last residue. Each record gives: CDR3 length, clone size, D gene, J gene, V gene, CDR3 protein. A D gene is named only where the DNA matches it firmly. Some rows mark clone size as missing; the rest say once, few, many or name a class of expanded clone.

CDR3 length: 17
clone size: .
D gene: .
J gene: TRBJ2-3
V gene: TRBV4-1
CDR3 protein: CASSPRAAGTSTDTQYF

CDR3 length: 13
clone size: .
D gene: TRBD2
J gene: TRBJ2-7
V gene: TRBV6-6
CDR3 protein: CASRPGLVDEQYF

CDR3 length: 14
clone size: few
D gene: .
J gene: TRBJ2-1
V gene: TRBV5-1
CDR3 protein: CASRDGSSYNEQFF

CDR3 length: 11
clone size: .
D gene: .
J gene: TRBJ1-2
V gene: TRBV5-6
CDR3 protein: CASSLEGPFAF

CDR3 length: 16
clone size: .
D gene: TRBD1
J gene: TRBJ1-5
V gene: TRBV5-5
CDR3 protein: CASSYVPGQGNQPQHF

CDR3 length: 14
clone size: .
D gene: TRBD1
J gene: TRBJ2-1
V gene: TRBV10-3
CDR3 protein: CAISPGGTNNEQFF

CDR3 length: 15
clone size: once
D gene: .
J gene: TRBJ1-5
V gene: TRBV28
CDR3 protein: CASSLAGFGNQPQHF

CDR3 length: 17
clone size: .
D gene: .
J gene: TRBJ1-2
V gene: TRBV2
CDR3 protein: CASSGSYGQGYNYGYTF

CDR3 length: 14
clone size: .
D gene: .
J gene: TRBJ1-6
V gene: TRBV30
CDR3 protein: CAWSGPSKNSPLHF

CDR3 length: 14
clone size: .
D gene: .
J gene: TRBJ1-3
V gene: TRBV6-1
CDR3 protein: CASSEGRSGNTIYF

CDR3 length: 19
clone size: few
D gene: TRBD1
J gene: TRBJ1-3
V gene: TRBV7-9
CDR3 protein: CASSSPWGTDLFSGNTIYF

CDR3 length: 13
clone size: .
D gene: .
J gene: TRBJ1-6
V gene: TRBV2
CDR3 protein: CASSAFRGNPLHF

CDR3 length: 16
clone size: .
D gene: .
J gene: TRBJ2-5
V gene: TRBV27
CDR3 protein: CASSLSTGSRAETQYF

CDR3 length: 15
clone size: once
D gene: .
J gene: TRBJ1-2
V gene: TRBV6-5
CDR3 protein: CASSYSLEPSDGYTF

CDR3 length: 16
clone size: .
D gene: TRBD1
J gene: TRBJ2-1
V gene: TRBV7-9
CDR3 protein: CASSLGPGTDNIEQFF

CDR3 length: 12
clone size: .
D gene: .
J gene: TRBJ2-7
V gene: TRBV10-1
CDR3 protein: CASSDPGYEQYF

CDR3 length: 16
clone size: .
D gene: .
J gene: TRBJ1-5
V gene: TRBV2
CDR3 protein: CASRTLGRAEGQPQHF

CDR3 length: 14
clone size: .
D gene: .
J gene: TRBJ2-5
V gene: TRBV7-2
CDR3 protein: CASSVRGVQETQYF

CDR3 length: 17
clone size: .
D gene: TRBD1
J gene: TRBJ1-1
V gene: TRBV2
CDR3 protein: CASSQPGQGEYYTEAFF

CDR3 length: 12
clone size: .
D gene: .
J gene: TRBJ1-2
V gene: TRBV6-6
CDR3 protein: CAIGGDNYGYTF

CDR3 length: 16
clone size: .
D gene: .
J gene: TRBJ1-3
V gene: TRBV9
CDR3 protein: CASSEKGFSAGNTIYF

CDR3 length: 14
clone size: .
D gene: .
J gene: TRBJ2-1
V gene: TRBV10-1
CDR3 protein: CASSESTASNEQFF

CDR3 length: 15
clone size: .
D gene: .
J gene: TRBJ1-1
V gene: TRBV16
CDR3 protein: CASSLRTGVNTEAFF

CDR3 length: 16
clone size: .
D gene: TRBD2
J gene: TRBJ2-1
V gene: TRBV5-4
CDR3 protein: CASSKELAGTYNEQFF

CDR3 length: 16
clone size: .
D gene: .
J gene: TRBJ1-1
V gene: TRBV19
CDR3 protein: CASSAPGRAGITEAFF

CDR3 length: 16
clone size: .
D gene: TRBD2
J gene: TRBJ2-3
V gene: TRBV28
CDR3 protein: CASRVGGVVNTDTQYF

CDR3 length: 13
clone size: .
D gene: .
J gene: TRBJ1-5
V gene: TRBV28
CDR3 protein: CASSRGIYQPQHF

CDR3 length: 16
clone size: .
D gene: .
J gene: TRBJ2-3
V gene: TRBV6-2/TRBV6-3
CDR3 protein: CASSYGAGDRTDTQYF

CDR3 length: 13
clone size: .
D gene: .
J gene: TRBJ1-1
V gene: TRBV5-6
CDR3 protein: CASSLVWNTEAFF

CDR3 length: 15
clone size: .
D gene: TRBD1
J gene: TRBJ2-1
V gene: TRBV11-3
CDR3 protein: CASSSRDRDYNEQFF

CDR3 length: 14
clone size: .
D gene: TRBD1
J gene: TRBJ1-4
V gene: TRBV11-2
CDR3 protein: CASRFGQGNEKLFF

CDR3 length: 15
clone size: .
D gene: .
J gene: TRBJ2-5
V gene: TRBV6-2/TRBV6-3
CDR3 protein: CASTPEWRRQETQYF

CDR3 length: 14
clone size: .
D gene: .
J gene: TRBJ1-6
V gene: TRBV5-6
CDR3 protein: CASSLKRGNSPLHF

CDR3 length: 15
clone size: .
D gene: .
J gene: TRBJ1-2
V gene: TRBV5-1
CDR3 protein: CASSLARDFNYGYTF

CDR3 length: 14
clone size: .
D gene: .
J gene: TRBJ2-5
V gene: TRBV5-1
CDR3 protein: CASSPGDVWETQYF

CDR3 length: 14
clone size: few
D gene: .
J gene: TRBJ1-1
V gene: TRBV19
CDR3 protein: CASSITGMNTEAFF

CDR3 length: 15
clone size: .
D gene: TRBD1
J gene: TRBJ2-5
V gene: TRBV30
CDR3 protein: CAWVKKDRGQETQYF

CDR3 length: 14
clone size: .
D gene: .
J gene: TRBJ2-4
V gene: TRBV5-4
CDR3 protein: CASSLGGGGGIQYF

CDR3 length: 15
clone size: .
D gene: .
J gene: TRBJ2-7
V gene: TRBV5-5
CDR3 protein: CASSPLGGFNYEQYF

CDR3 length: 14
clone size: .
D gene: TRBD1
J gene: TRBJ1-1
V gene: TRBV29-1
CDR3 protein: CSVQSTGVNTEAFF

CDR3 length: 15
clone size: .
D gene: .
J gene: TRBJ2-7
V gene: TRBV5-1
CDR3 protein: CASSFNGGSSYEQYF

CDR3 length: 14
clone size: .
D gene: .
J gene: TRBJ2-1
V gene: TRBV7-9
CDR3 protein: CASSSTRAYNEQFF

CDR3 length: 13
clone size: .
D gene: .
J gene: TRBJ1-1
V gene: TRBV14
CDR3 protein: CASSQVESGEAFF

CDR3 length: 16
clone size: .
D gene: TRBD2
J gene: TRBJ2-7
V gene: TRBV7-6
CDR3 protein: CASSLANLGGLVEQYF

CDR3 length: 15
clone size: .
D gene: TRBD2
J gene: TRBJ2-7
V gene: TRBV7-9
CDR3 protein: CASSLELAGPIEQYF

CDR3 length: 16
clone size: .
D gene: .
J gene: TRBJ1-6
V gene: TRBV5-1
CDR3 protein: CASSLAGQGTGSPLHF

CDR3 length: 15
clone size: .
D gene: TRBD1
J gene: TRBJ2-3
V gene: TRBV27
CDR3 protein: CASRKGQGVTDTQYF

CDR3 length: 12
clone size: .
D gene: .
J gene: TRBJ2-7
V gene: TRBV19
CDR3 protein: CASSKPPGEQYF

CDR3 length: 15
clone size: .
D gene: .
J gene: TRBJ1-4
V gene: TRBV7-9
CDR3 protein: CATALEYATNEKLFF

CDR3 length: 16
clone size: .
D gene: TRBD1
J gene: TRBJ1-6
V gene: TRBV7-2
CDR3 protein: CASSSRTGGASSPLHF

CDR3 length: 16
clone size: .
D gene: .
J gene: TRBJ2-3
V gene: TRBV4-1
CDR3 protein: CASSQAVLGYTDTQYF

CDR3 length: 12
clone size: .
D gene: .
J gene: TRBJ1-5
V gene: TRBV12-3/TRBV12-4
CDR3 protein: CASTVYNQPQHF